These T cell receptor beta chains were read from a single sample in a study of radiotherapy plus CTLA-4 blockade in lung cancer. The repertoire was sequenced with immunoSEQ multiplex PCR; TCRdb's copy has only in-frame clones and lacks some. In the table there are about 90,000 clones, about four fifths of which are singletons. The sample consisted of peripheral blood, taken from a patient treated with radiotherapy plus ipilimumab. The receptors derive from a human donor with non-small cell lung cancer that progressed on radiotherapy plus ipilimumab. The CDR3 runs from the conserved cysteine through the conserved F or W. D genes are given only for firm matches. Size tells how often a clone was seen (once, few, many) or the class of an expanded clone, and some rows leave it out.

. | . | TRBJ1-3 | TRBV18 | TGTGCCAGCTCACCAGAGGTTTTAACCTCTGGAAACACCATATATTTT | CASSPEVLTSGNTIYF
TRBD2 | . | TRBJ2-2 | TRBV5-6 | TGTGCCAGCAGCTGGGACTACACGACCGGGGAGCTGTTTTTT | CASSWDYTTGELFF
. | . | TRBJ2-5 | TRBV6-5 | TGTGCCAGCACGACGGCAGGCGGGACCCAGTACTTC | CASTTAGGTQYF
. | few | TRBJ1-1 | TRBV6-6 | TGTGCCAGCAGTCAACAGGGAACTGAAGCTTTCTTT | CASSQQGTEAFF
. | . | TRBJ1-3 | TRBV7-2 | TGTGCCAGCAGCTTAGTTACCCTCTCTGGAAACACCATATATTTT | CASSLVTLSGNTIYF
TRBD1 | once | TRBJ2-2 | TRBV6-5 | TGTGCCACCCGACAGGGGTCGGCCGGGGAGCTGTTTTTT | CATRQGSAGELFF
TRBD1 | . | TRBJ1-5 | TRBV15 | TGTGCCACCAGATCAGGGGGCGCAGCAGGGAATCAGCCCCAGCATTTT | CATRSGGAAGNQPQHF
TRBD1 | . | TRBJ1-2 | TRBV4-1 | TGCGCCAGCAGCCAAGGACAGGGGGTGGTCTATGGCTACACCTTC | CASSQGQGVVYGYTF
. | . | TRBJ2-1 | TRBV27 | TGTGCCAGCAGTTTAATGCCGGACAGCCGTGCAACTGGGACCTCCAATGAGCAGTTCTTC | CASSLMPDSRATGTSNEQFF
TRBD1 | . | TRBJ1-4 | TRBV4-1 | TGCGCCAGCAGCCTGGGGGGCAGGGGGCGTGCTAATGAAAAACTGTTTTTT | CASSLGGRGRANEKLFF
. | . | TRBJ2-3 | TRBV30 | TGTGCCTGGAGTGGGCGGCCGGCCACAGATACGCAGTATTTT | CAWSGRPATDTQYF
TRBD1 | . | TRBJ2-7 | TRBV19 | TGTGCCAGTAGTACCGGGACAGGGTTCTACGAGCAGTACTTC | CASSTGTGFYEQYF
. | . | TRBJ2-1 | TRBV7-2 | TGTGCCAGCAGCCAAACTAGCGAGCAGTTCTTC | CASSQTSEQFF
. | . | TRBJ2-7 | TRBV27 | TGTGCCAGCAGCCCATTTATCGGCGCGGTGAGGGTCCCCTACGAGCAGTACTTC | CASSPFIGAVRVPYEQYF
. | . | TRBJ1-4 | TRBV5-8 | TGTGCCAGCAGCCGGGGGGAAGGCCTACCAGTGGGAGAAAAACTGTTTTTT | CASSRGEGLPVGEKLFF
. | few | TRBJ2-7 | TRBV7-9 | TGTGCCAGCAGCTTAGGGGGACCCTCCTTCTACGAGCAGTACTTC | CASSLGGPSFYEQYF
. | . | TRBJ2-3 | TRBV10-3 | TGTGCCATCAGCGAAGGGGGGTTTGGAGATACGCAGTATTTT | CAISEGGFGDTQYF
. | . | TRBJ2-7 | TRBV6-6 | TGTGCCAGCAGTTACGCGGGGTCCTACGAGCAGTACTTC | CASSYAGSYEQYF
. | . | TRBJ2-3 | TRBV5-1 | TGCGCCAGCACCGGAGGACGTTCTAGCACAGATACGCAGTATTTT | CASTGGRSSTDTQYF
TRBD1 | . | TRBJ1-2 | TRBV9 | TGTGCCAGCAGCTACCGGGACAGTAACTATGGCTACACCTTC | CASSYRDSNYGYTF
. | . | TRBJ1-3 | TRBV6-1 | TGTGCCAGTACAGGGAGCTCTGGAAACACCATATATTTT | CASTGSSGNTIYF
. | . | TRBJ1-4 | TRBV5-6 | TGTGCCAGCAGCTTAGGGGCGCTTCACAATGAAAAACTGTTTTTT | CASSLGALHNEKLFF
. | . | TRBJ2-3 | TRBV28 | TGTGCCAGCAGTTTATCCACGGGGGGCACAGATACGCAGTATTTT | CASSLSTGGTDTQYF
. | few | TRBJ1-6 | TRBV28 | TGTGCCAGCAGTAGTGGGGCGTCATATAATTCACCCCTCCACTTT | CASSSGASYNSPLHF
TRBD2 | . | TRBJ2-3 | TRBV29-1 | TGCAGCGTTGGGGGACTAGCGATCGGGTCCACAGATACGCAGTATTTT | CSVGGLAIGSTDTQYF
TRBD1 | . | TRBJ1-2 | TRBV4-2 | TGTGCCAGCAGCCAAGCCGGGACAGGGGGGGGCTACACCTTC | CASSQAGTGGGYTF
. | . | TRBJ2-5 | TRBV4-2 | TGTGCCAGCAGCCAAGATAGGGGCAGGGGAGAGACCCAGTACTTC | CASSQDRGRGETQYF
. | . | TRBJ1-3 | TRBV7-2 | TGTGCCAGCAGCTTAATCGGGGTCTCTGGAAACACCATATATTTT | CASSLIGVSGNTIYF
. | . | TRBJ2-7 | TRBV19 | TGTGCCAGTAGCTCGCCGGGGCGCCCCTACGAGCAGTACTTC | CASSSPGRPYEQYF
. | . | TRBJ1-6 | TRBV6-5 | TGTGCCAGCAGCTTACTCAGGTTTCTACCCCTCCACTTT | CASSLLRFLPLHF
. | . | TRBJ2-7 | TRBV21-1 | TGTGCCAGCAGCAAAGGGACTAAGAGCTCCTACGAGCAGTACTTC | CASSKGTKSSYEQYF
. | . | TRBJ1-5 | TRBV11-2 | TGTGCCAGCAGCTTGTCCCCGGCTAGCAATCAGCCCCAGCATTTT | CASSLSPASNQPQHF
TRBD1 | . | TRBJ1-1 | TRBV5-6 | TGTGCCAGCAGCCTAATTAACAGGGGGCGCGCCCTTTTTGAAGCTTTCTTT | CASSLINRGRALFEAFF
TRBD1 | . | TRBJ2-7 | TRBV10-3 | TGTGCCATCAGTGAGAGGGACAGGGTCTTAACCTACGAGCAGTACTTC | CAISERDRVLTYEQYF
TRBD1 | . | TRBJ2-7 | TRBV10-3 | TGTGCCATCAGCGGGACAGTGAGAGCCTACGAGCAGTACTTC | CAISGTVRAYEQYF
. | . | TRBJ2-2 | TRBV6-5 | TGTGCCAGCAGTTACCCCGCCTCCGGCGCCGGGGAGCTGTTTTTT | CASSYPASGAGELFF
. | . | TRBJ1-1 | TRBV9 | TGTGCCAGCAGCTACCAGGAGAACACTGAAGCTTTCTTT | CASSYQENTEAFF
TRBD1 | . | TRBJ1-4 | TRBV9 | TGTGCCAGCAGCTCAGGACAGGGGGCGGCAACTAATGAAAAACTGTTTTTT | CASSSGQGAATNEKLFF
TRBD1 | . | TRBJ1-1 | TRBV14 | TGTGCCAGCAGCCGGGGACAGTGGAACACTGAAGCTTTCTTT | CASSRGQWNTEAFF
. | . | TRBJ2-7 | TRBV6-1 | TGTGCCAGCAGTGAACGTGGTGAGCAGTACTTC | CASSERGEQYF
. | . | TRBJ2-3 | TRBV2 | TGTGCCAGCAGTTTTGTGCGGGCTTCAGATACGCAGTATTTT | CASSFVRASDTQYF
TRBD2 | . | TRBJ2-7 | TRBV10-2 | TGCGCCAGCAGTGATGTTCTAGCGGGGAGCTACGAGCAGTACTTC | CASSDVLAGSYEQYF
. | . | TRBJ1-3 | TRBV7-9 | TGTGCCAGCAGCTCCGCCGGTGGAAACACCATATATTTT | CASSSAGGNTIYF
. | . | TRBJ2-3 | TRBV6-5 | TGTGCCAGCGCCCTAGTGAGCGGTCCCACAGATACGCAGTATTTT | CASALVSGPTDTQYF
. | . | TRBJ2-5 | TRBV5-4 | TGTGCCAGCAGCGTGGGACATCAAGAGACCCAGTACTTC | CASSVGHQETQYF
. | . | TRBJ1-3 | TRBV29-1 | TGCAGCGTGGTCATTAGTGGAAACACCATATATTTT | CSVVISGNTIYF
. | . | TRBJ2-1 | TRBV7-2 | TGTGCCAGCAGCTTGACAGCCTCGAGCTCCTACAATGAGCAGTTCTTC | CASSLTASSSYNEQFF
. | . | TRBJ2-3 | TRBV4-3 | TGCGCCAGCAGCCCCTCAGGGGGGACCACAGATACGCAGTATTTT | CASSPSGGTTDTQYF
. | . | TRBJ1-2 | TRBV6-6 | TGTGCCAGCAGTACCCAGGGACTTTCCCCCGGGGGCTACACCTTC | CASSTQGLSPGGYTF
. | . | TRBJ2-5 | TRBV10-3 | TGTGCCATCAGTGAGTCGGGAACCGAGACCCAGTACTTC | CAISESGTETQYF
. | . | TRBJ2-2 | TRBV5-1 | TGCGCCAGCAGCTCCCTGGATCGGGGCGGGGAGCTGTTTTTT | CASSSLDRGGELFF
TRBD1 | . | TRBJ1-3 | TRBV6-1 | TGTGCCAGCAGTTTACAGACAGGGCGGGACACCATATATTTT | CASSLQTGRDTIYF
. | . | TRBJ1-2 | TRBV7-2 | TGTGCCAGCAGCCCACCGAAGGGACACAGCTCCGGCTACACCTTC | CASSPPKGHSSGYTF
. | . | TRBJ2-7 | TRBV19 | TGTGCCAGTAGTATACGGGGGGACACGTCCTACGAGCAGTACTTC | CASSIRGDTSYEQYF
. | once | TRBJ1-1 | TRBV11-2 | TGTGCCAGCAGCTTCCCCAGGGCCGGGGTGGACACTGAAGCTTTCTTT | CASSFPRAGVDTEAFF
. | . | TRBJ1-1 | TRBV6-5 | TGTGCCACCTTCAAGGGGGGCTTCATGAACACTGAAGCTTTCTTT | CATFKGGFMNTEAFF
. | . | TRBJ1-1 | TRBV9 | TGTGCCAGCAGCGTAGTGGGGCGGTTGAACACTGAAGCTTTCTTT | CASSVVGRLNTEAFF
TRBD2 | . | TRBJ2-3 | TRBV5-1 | TGCGCCAGCAGCTTCTATAGCGGGGCCACGACAGATACGCAGTATTTT | CASSFYSGATTDTQYF
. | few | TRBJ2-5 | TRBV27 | TGTGCCAGCAGTTTATACAACACAAAGGGAGAGACCCAGTACTTC | CASSLYNTKGETQYF
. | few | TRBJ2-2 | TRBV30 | TGTGCCTGGAGTGTAGCCATTCCCGGGGAGCTGTTTTTT | CAWSVAIPGELFF